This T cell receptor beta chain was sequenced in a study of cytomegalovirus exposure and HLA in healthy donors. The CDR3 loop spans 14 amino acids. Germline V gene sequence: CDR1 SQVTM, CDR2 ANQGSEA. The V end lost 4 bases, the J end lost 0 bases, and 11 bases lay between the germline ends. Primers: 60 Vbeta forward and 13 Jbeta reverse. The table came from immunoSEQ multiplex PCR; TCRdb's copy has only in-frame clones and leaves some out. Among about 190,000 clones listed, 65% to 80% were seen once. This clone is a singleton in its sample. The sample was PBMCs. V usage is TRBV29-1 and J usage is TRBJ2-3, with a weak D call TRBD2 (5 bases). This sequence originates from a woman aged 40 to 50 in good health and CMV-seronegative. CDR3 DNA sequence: TGCAGCGTTGCAAGCGGTTCTAGCACAGATACGCAGTATTTT. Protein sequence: CSVASGSSTDTQYF.